Here is one TCR beta chain with its context. The data derive from a study of blood T cell repertoires in COVID-19. Study in general: Both acute and convalescent COVID-19 samples were obtained from the United States, Italy and Spain. PBMCs, B-cell-depleted T cells, or T cells provided the cDNA or gDNA that made up the material.

In the original workflow: Scientists estimated how many nucleated cells there were by amplifying reference gene primers. The data were produced by immunoSEQ multiplex PCR, yet TCRdb's version contains in-frame clones alone and is incomplete. D and trimming were read from the DNA, whereas the V and J calls and clone size are those reported in that table. The sample carries over 65,000 clones, about 81% recorded once. Sequencing was performed on peripheral blood. The clonotype originates from a human donor in a cohort sampled during active COVID-19.

CDR3 bases: TGTGCCACCAGTGCCCGGGACAGGGGGCGGGTCGGGGAGCTGTTTTTT. Translating it yields CATSARDRGRVGELFF. V usage is TRBV24-1 and J usage is TRBJ2-2; 12 bases line up with TRBD1. The CDR3 has 16 residues. V gave up 5 bases and J gave up 7 bases; unmatched junction bases: 7. Per germline, CDR1 KGHDR and CDR2 SFDVKD.